The 9 T cell receptor beta chains below come from one sample, sequenced in a study of OX40 agonist ivuxolimab in advanced cancers. Generated by immunoSEQ multiplex PCR, the TCRdb table keeps only in-frame clones and is missing some. The data contain fewer than 85,000 clones, around 92% of them singletons. Sequences were derived from CD4+ or CD8+ T cells sorted from blood, sampled in a trial of the OX40 agonist ivuxolimab. The receptors derive from an adult with an advanced solid tumor such as melanoma, head and neck, liver or kidney cancer.

The V gene is TRBV30, the J gene TRBJ1-4; the match to TRBD1 covers 8 bases. The ends lost 1 base at V and 3 bases at J; junction bases unmatched: 4. The germline V gene encodes CDR1 GTSNPN and CDR2 SVGIG (reference sequence). CDR3 size: 15 residues. For the CDR3, the DNA is TGTGCCTGGAGTGGACAGGGGACGGCTAATGAAAAACTGTTTTTT. Protein: CAWSGQGTANEKLFF.

This clone was seen only once. The V gene is TRBV7-2, the J gene TRBJ1-2; D unclear. V was clipped by 7 bases and J by 4 bases, with 19 bases between them. Germline V gene sequence: CDR1 SGHTA, CDR2 FQGNSA. The CDR3 contains 15 residues. The CDR3 here is CASKPASGKSYGYTF. The CDR3 DNA is TGTGCCAGCAAACCGGCTAGCGGCAAGAGCTATGGCTACACCTTC.

By share of the sample, this clone is medium-sized. The CDR3 spells CASSPRTNLGTEAFF. DNA of the CDR3: TGTGCCAGCTCACCGCGGACCAACCTGGGCACTGAAGCTTTCTTT. The rearrangement joins TRBV18 to TRBJ1-1; D is ambiguous. Germline loops: CDR1 KGHSH, CDR2 LQKENI. V dropped 3 bases and J dropped 4 bases, with 15 bases sitting between them. This CDR3 is built from 15 residues. Supplemented by reference TRBV18 and TRBJ1-1, the full variable domain reads NAGVMQNPRHLVRRRGQEARLRCSPMKGHSHVYWYRQLPEEGLKFMVYLQKENIIDESGMPKERFSAEFPKEGPSILRIQQVVRGDSAAYFCASSPRTNLGTEAFFGQGTRLTVV.

The CDR3 protein is CASSFRQSNTGELFF. CDR3 sequence (DNA): TGTGCCAGCAGTTTTCGACAGAGTAACACCGGGGAGCTGTTTTTT. The chain employs TRBV11-3 and TRBJ2-2; tentatively, D is TRBD1 (5 bases). V was clipped by 6 bases and J by 2 bases, with 13 bases between them. CDR1 is SGHNT, CDR2 YENEEA, per germline. The CDR3 runs to 15 residues.

This clone came up a few times. V is TRBV7-8 and J is TRBJ1-1, with 7 bases fitting TRBD1. The CDR3 runs 15 residues. CDR1 is SGHVS, CDR2 FQNEAQ, per germline. The trim removed 2 bases at V and 6 bases at J, leaving 9 bases unmatched. The CDR3: CASSLRFKGGAEAFF. The CDR3 DNA is TGTGCCAGCAGCTTAAGGTTCAAAGGGGGCGCTGAAGCTTTCTTT.

The genes are TRBV7-6 and TRBJ2-2; tentatively, D is TRBD1 or TRBD2 (6 bases each). The CDR3 totals 15 residues. The germline V gene encodes CDR1 SGHVS and CDR2 FNYEAQ. V was pared by 4 bases and J by 3 bases, with 12 bases between. The CDR3 DNA reads as TGTGCCAGCAGCTCCGGGGGCCCATACACCGGGGAGCTGTTTTTT. Protein: CASSSGGPYTGELFF. Using reference TRBV7-6 and TRBJ2-2 for the parts outside the CDR3, the full variable domain is GAGVSQSPRYKVTKRGQDVALRCDPISGHVSLYWYRQALGQGPEFLTYFNYEAQQDKSGLPNDRFSAERPEGSISTLTIQRTEQRDSAMYRCASSSGGPYTGELFFGEGSRLTVL.

This sequence joins TRBV7-6 and TRBJ2-1; D may be TRBD2 (5 bases). V was clipped by 1 base and J by 5 bases, with 6 bases between them. Germline V gives CDR1 SGHVS, CDR2 FNYEAQ. The CDR3 extends over 13 amino acids. This CDR3 is CASSLVGDNEQFF. The CDR3 DNA follows: TGTGCCAGCAGCTTAGTGGGAGACAATGAGCAGTTCTTC.

The rearrangement joins TRBV5-1 to TRBJ2-5, with D uncertain. Trimming pared 4 bases from V and 5 bases from J, leaving 12 bases between. The CDR3 length is 13 residues. Germline CDR1 reads SGHRS; CDR2 reads YFSETQ. CDR3 sequence reads: CASSRYLRETQYF. The DNA of the CDR3 is TGCGCCAGCAGCCGGTACTTAAGGGAGACCCAGTACTTC.

The rearrangement uses TRBV7-8 and TRBJ1-2, with D possibly TRBD1 on 5 matching bases. The germline gives CDR1 SGHVS, CDR2 FQNEAQ. The V gene lost 3 bases and the J gene lost 7 bases, with 12 bases spanning the gap. The CDR3 has 13 amino acids. The CDR3 spells CASSFRGVGGYTF. As DNA, the CDR3 is TGTGCCAGCAGCTTTAGAGGGGTCGGTGGCTACACCTTC.